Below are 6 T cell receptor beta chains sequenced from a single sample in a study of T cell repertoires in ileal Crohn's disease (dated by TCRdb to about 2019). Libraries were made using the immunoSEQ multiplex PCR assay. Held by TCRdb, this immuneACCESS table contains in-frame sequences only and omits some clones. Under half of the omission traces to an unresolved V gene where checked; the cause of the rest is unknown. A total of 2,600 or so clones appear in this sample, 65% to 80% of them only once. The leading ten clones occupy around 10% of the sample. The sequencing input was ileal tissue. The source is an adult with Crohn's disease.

The CDR3 region is CASSQDLGTAGVLGYTF. The CDR3 region has the DNA TGCGCCAGCAGCCAAGATTTGGGGACGGCGGGAGTTTTAGGCTACACCTTC. The V call is TRBV4-3, the J call TRBJ1-2, with D possibly matching TRBD1 (5 bases). The V end lost 0 bases, the J end lost 8 bases, and 22 bases lay between the germline ends. CDR3 length: 17 amino acids. Germline V gene lookup returns CDR1 LGHNA and CDR2 YSLEER.

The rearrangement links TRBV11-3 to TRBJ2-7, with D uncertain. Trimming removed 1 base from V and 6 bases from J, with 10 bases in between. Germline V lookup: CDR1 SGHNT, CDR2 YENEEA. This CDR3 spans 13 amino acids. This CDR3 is CASSLGPQREQYV. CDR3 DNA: TGTGCCAGCAGCTTAGGACCCCAGCGCGAGCAGTACGTC.

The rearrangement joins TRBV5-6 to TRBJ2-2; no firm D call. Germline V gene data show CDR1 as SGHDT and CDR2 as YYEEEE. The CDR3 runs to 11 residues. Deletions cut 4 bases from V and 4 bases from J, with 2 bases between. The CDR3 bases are TGTGCCAGCAGCCGCACCGGGGAGCTGTTTTTT. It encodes CASSRTGELFF.

The CDR3 is CASGPGQEGEKLFF. In DNA form, the CDR3 reads TGTGCTAGTGGTCCGGGACAGGAGGGGGAAAAACTGTTTTTT. This chain joins TRBV12-5 and TRBJ1-4, with TRBD1 matching over 8 bases. The CDR3 consists of 14 residues. V lost 5 bases and J lost 8; bases outside the gene matches: 7. Germline V lookup: CDR1 LGHNT, CDR2 FRNRAP.

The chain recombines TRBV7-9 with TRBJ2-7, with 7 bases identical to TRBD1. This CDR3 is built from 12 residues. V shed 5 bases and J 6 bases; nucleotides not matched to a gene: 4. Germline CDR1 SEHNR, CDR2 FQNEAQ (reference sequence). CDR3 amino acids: CASSRTGPEQYF. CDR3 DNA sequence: TGTGCCAGCAGCCGGACAGGCCCCGAGCAGTACTTC.

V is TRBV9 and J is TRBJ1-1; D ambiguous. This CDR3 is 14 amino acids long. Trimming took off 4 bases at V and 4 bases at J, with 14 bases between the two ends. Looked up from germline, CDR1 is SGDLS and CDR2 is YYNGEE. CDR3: CASSPQLRGTEAFF. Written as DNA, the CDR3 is TGTGCCAGCAGCCCACAGCTCCGGGGCACTGAAGCTTTCTTT.